The subject of this entry is one T cell receptor beta chain. Antigen unknown. This record belongs to a study of PD-1 blockade in mismatch repair-deficient tumors. Overall study: Enrolled about 2012-2016, patients had progressing, pretreated mismatch repair-deficient cancers of about a dozen types. The study, taken as a whole, reports: Tumor-resident clones, often absent from pretreatment blood, expanded after pembrolizumab and then contracted.

Mismatch repair deficiency was confirmed in all patients, by PCR or immunohistochemistry. TCR sequencing covered a few patients who responded to pembrolizumab. Germline loops: CDR1 SGHRS, CDR2 YFSETQ. CDR3 length equals 15 residues. Trimming took 3 bases from V and 11 from J, leaving 23 bases between them. Profiling relied on immunoSEQ multiplex PCR, and the TCRdb table lists in-frame clones only, not all of them. The sample lists 25,000 to 30,000 clones, less than 85% seen once, with 2.5% to 3.5% in the top ten. The TCR was taken from an adult with mismatch repair-deficient cancer. The input for sequencing was PBMCs, taken before pembrolizumab treatment. The chain is built from TRBV5-1 and TRBJ1-1, with D perhaps TRBD1 (6 bases). The CDR3 here is CASSSSRQARDGAFF. The CDR3 region has the DNA TGCGCCAGCAGCTCTTCCCGACAGGCAAGGGATGGGGCTTTCTTT.